Below are 21 T cell receptor beta chains sequenced from a single sample in a study of T cells in localized non-small cell lung cancer. The repertoire was sequenced with immunoSEQ multiplex PCR; TCRdb's copy has only in-frame clones and lacks some. Found here are 100,000 to 150,000 clones, roughly 90% of them singletons; the top ten hold approximately 1.5%. The sequencing used peripheral blood, collected before any cancer treatment. The receptor source for this set is an older female donor with stage I lung adenocarcinoma.

V usage is TRBV5-1 and J usage is TRBJ2-3; D might be TRBD2 (5 bases). The V gene lost 1 base and the J gene lost 0 bases, with 12 bases spanning the gap. There are 16 residues in the CDR3. Germline values: CDR1 SGHRS, CDR2 YFSETQ. DNA for the CDR3: TGCGCCAGCAGCTTGAAGAGGGCTCCTAGCACAGATACGCAGTATTTT. It is translated as CASSLKRAPSTDTQYF.

The chain recombines TRBV2 with TRBJ2-5; 7 nucleotides agree with TRBD1. The V gene's germline CDR1 is SNHLY and CDR2 FYNNEI. This CDR3 comprises 13 residues. J was trimmed by 1 base and V by 9 bases; bases with no gene match: 5. The CDR3 bases are TGTGCCAGTTACCGGGACAGCCAAGAGACCCAGTACTTC. Amino acids: CASYRDSQETQYF.

This clone was picked up a small number of times. CDR3 coding DNA: TGCGCCAGCAGTGGAGGGGCTGGTCAGCCCCAGCATTTT. It is translated as CASSGGAGQPQHF. The chain links TRBV10-1 to TRBJ1-5; D might be TRBD1 (5 bases). Germline lookup yields CDR1 WNHNN and CDR2 SYGVQD (reference sequence). The CDR3 loop spans 13 amino acids. Trimming cost V 4 bases and J 6 bases, with 10 bases left between them.

The chain links TRBV2 to TRBJ1-1, with 8 bases lining up with TRBD1. After removal of 2 bases from V and 1 base from J, the junction contained 3 bases not matched to a gene. The CDR3 contains 15 residues. Germline assignment: CDR1 SNHLY and CDR2 FYNNEI. CDR3 coding DNA: TGTGCCAGCAGTGAACAGGGGGCCGCGAACACTGAAGCTTTCTTT. This sequence encodes CASSEQGAANTEAFF. The variable domain in full, completed from reference TRBV2 and TRBJ1-1, reads EPEVTQTPSHQVTQMGQEVILRCVPISNHLYFYWYRQILGQKVEFLVSFYNNEISEKSEIFDDQFSVERPDGSNFTLKIRSTKLEDSAMYFCASSEQGAANTEAFFGQGTRLTVV.

The genes are TRBV29-1 and TRBJ2-7; D possibly matches TRBD1 or TRBD2 (5 bases each). This CDR3 has 13 residues. Per the germline V gene, CDR1 is SQVTM and CDR2 is ANQGSEA. V was trimmed by 4 bases and J by 0 bases, leaving 10 bases between them. This chain's CDR3 is CSVGKGSSYEQYF. The CDR3 nucleotides read TGCAGCGTTGGCAAGGGGAGCTCCTACGAGCAGTACTTC.

This chain joins TRBV19 and TRBJ2-3; TRBD2 matches 7 bases. Germline V lookup: CDR1 LNHDA, CDR2 SQIVND (reference sequence). The trim removed 1 base at V and 2 bases at J, leaving 3 bases unmatched. The CDR3 contains 15 residues. The CDR3 is CASSIVGDYTDTQYF. In nucleotides, the CDR3 is TGTGCCAGTAGTATAGTTGGGGACTACACAGATACGCAGTATTTT.

This chain links TRBV5-1 with TRBJ1-5, with TRBD1 matching 8 bases. The CDR3 is made up of 14 amino acids. Per the germline V gene, CDR1 is SGHRS and CDR2 is YFSETQ. The V and J ends lost 0 bases and 6 bases, in that order; junction bases with no gene match: 2. The CDR3 DNA follows: TGCGCCAGCAGCTTGGGGACAGGGCTTCAGCCCCAGCATTTT. Translating gives CASSLGTGLQPQHF.

The genes are TRBV7-3 and TRBJ2-7, with D tentatively TRBD1 (6 bases). This CDR3 has 13 residues. Germline loops: CDR1 SGHTA, CDR2 FQGTGA. Deletions cut 5 bases from V and 4 bases from J, with 12 bases between. CDR3 residues: CASSPRDKYEQYF. DNA of the CDR3: TGTGCCAGCAGCCCCCGGGACAAGTACGAGCAGTACTTC.

The gene calls are TRBV6-4 and TRBJ2-1, with 7 bases lining up with TRBD2. The length of the CDR3 is 15 residues. V lost 6 bases and J lost 6; bases outside the gene matches: 11. Germline values: CDR1 MRHNA, CDR2 SNTAGT. CDR3: CASSAGLEGPNEQFF. CDR3 bases: TGTGCCAGCAGCGCTGGACTAGAAGGGCCCAATGAGCAGTTCTTC.

The chain joins TRBV11-3 to TRBJ2-5, with TRBD2 matching over 10 bases. CDR3 length equals 13 residues. Germline CDR1 and CDR2: SGHNT and YENEEA. Trimming at V came to 5 bases and at J to 6 bases, leaving 3 bases not matched to a gene. The CDR3 nucleotides read TGTGCCAGCAGCGGGACTAGCGAGAAGACCCAGTACTTC. Translation gives CASSGTSEKTQYF.

The rearrangement joins TRBV9 to TRBJ2-1; D ambiguous. The CDR3 contains 14 residues. V lost 4 bases, J lost 4 bases, and 12 bases lay in between. Per germline, CDR1 SGDLS and CDR2 YYNGEE. The CDR3 loop is CASSPRAIYNEQFF. The CDR3 bases are TGTGCCAGCAGCCCTAGGGCTATTTACAATGAGCAGTTCTTC.

This clone has more than one count but fewer than ten. The genes are TRBV19 and TRBJ2-5; D gene uncertain. The CDR3 totals 15 residues. V dropped 1 base and J dropped 4 bases, with 13 bases sitting between them. The germline CDR1 and CDR2 sequences are LNHDA and SQIVND (reference sequence). The CDR3, as DNA: TGTGCCAGTAGTATAGGGGTCAGTTCATCAGAGACCCAGTACTTC. Its translation: CASSIGVSSSETQYF.

V usage is TRBV18 and J usage is TRBJ2-2, with 13 positions matching TRBD2. The CDR3 spans 20 residues. J gave up 3 bases and V 1 base, and 11 bases lay outside the gene matches. Germline assignment: CDR1 KGHSH and CDR2 LQKENI. As DNA, the CDR3 is TGTGCCAGCTCACCACTCCCCGGGACTAGCGGGAAAGGGGACACCGGGGAGCTGTTTTTT. Translation: CASSPLPGTSGKGDTGELFF.

This clone is deemed medium-sized. This chain's CDR3 is CASSLRSSGSRERDEQFF. In DNA, the CDR3 is TGTGCCAGCAGCTTAAGGTCTAGCGGGAGTCGGGAGAGAGATGAGCAGTTCTTC. This chain connects TRBV11-1 to TRBJ2-1, with TRBD2 identical over 10 bases. Germline-derived CDR1 and CDR2 are SGHAT and FQDESV (reference sequence). This CDR3 region has 18 residues. After removal of 2 bases from V and 8 bases from J, the junction contained 15 bases not matched to a gene.

The rearrangement links TRBV27 to TRBJ1-1; D ambiguous. There are 12 residues in the CDR3. With 4 bases removed from V and 4 bases from J, the gap between germline ends came to 7 bases. Germline V lookup: CDR1 MNHEY, CDR2 SMNVEV (reference sequence). CDR3 sequence: CASSSPSTEAFF. As DNA, the CDR3 is TGTGCCAGCAGTTCGCCGAGCACTGAAGCTTTCTTT.

V and J are TRBV10-3 and TRBJ2-2; D unresolved. The germline V gene encodes CDR1 ENHRY and CDR2 SYGVKD. This CDR3 is 14 amino acids long. V was pared by 4 bases and J by 4 bases, with 10 bases between. CDR3 loop: CAISALSVTGELFF. CDR3 DNA sequence: TGTGCCATCAGTGCCTTGAGCGTCACCGGGGAGCTGTTTTTT.

This rearrangement joins TRBV7-3 to TRBJ1-1; possibly TRBD1 for D (5 bases). Trimming stripped 2 bases from V and 4 bases from J, with 11 bases between. The length of the CDR3 is 14 residues. Germline V gives CDR1 SGHTA, CDR2 FQGTGA. The CDR3 coding sequence is TGTGCCAGCAGCTTAGGAGTGGGGGGCACTGAAGCTTTCTTT. Amino acids: CASSLGVGGTEAFF.

The CDR3 sequence is CASTPGTVQETQYF. The CDR3 coding sequence is TGTGCCTCCACCCCCGGGACAGTCCAAGAGACCCAGTACTTC. J is TRBJ2-5 and V is TRBV30; 7 nucleotides line up with TRBD1. Per the germline V gene, CDR1 is GTSNPN and CDR2 is SVGIG (reference sequence). J lost 1 base, V lost 7 bases, and 9 bases had no gene match. This CDR3 is 14 amino acids long.

This chain uses TRBV27 with TRBJ2-7; 7 nucleotides agree with TRBD1. The germline V gene has CDR1 MNHEY and CDR2 SMNVEV (reference sequence). This CDR3 is 13 amino acids long. The V gene end was trimmed by 6 bases and the J gene end by 1 base; junction bases not matched to a gene: 3. CDR3: CASRMGQSYEQYF. The CDR3 DNA reads as TGTGCCAGCAGGATGGGACAGTCCTACGAGCAGTACTTC.

V gene TRBV29-1 combines with J gene TRBJ1-5, with D uncertain. From germline, CDR1 is SQVTM and CDR2 ANQGSEA. This CDR3 spans 13 amino acids. The V end was cut by 6 bases, the J end by 4 bases, with 13 bases between. The CDR3 DNA reads as TGCAGCGTGGGAGTGGGTGGGAATCAGCCCCAGCATTTT. Its protein is CSVGVGGNQPQHF.

The V gene is TRBV7-3, the J gene TRBJ2-5; no reliable D call. The V gene's germline CDR1 is SGHTA and CDR2 FQGTGA. V lost 1 base, J lost 4 bases, and 10 bases lay in between. The CDR3 covers 14 residues. CDR3 region: CASSLIGESETQYF. DNA for the CDR3: TGTGCCAGCAGCTTAATCGGAGAATCAGAGACCCAGTACTTC. Full variable domain (rest looked up from reference TRBV7-3 and TRBJ2-5): GAGVSQTPSNKVTEKGKYVELRCDPISGHTALYWYRQSLGQGPEFLIYFQGTGAADDSGLPNDRFFAVRPEGSVSTLKIQRTERGDSAVYLCASSLIGESETQYFGPGTRLLVL.